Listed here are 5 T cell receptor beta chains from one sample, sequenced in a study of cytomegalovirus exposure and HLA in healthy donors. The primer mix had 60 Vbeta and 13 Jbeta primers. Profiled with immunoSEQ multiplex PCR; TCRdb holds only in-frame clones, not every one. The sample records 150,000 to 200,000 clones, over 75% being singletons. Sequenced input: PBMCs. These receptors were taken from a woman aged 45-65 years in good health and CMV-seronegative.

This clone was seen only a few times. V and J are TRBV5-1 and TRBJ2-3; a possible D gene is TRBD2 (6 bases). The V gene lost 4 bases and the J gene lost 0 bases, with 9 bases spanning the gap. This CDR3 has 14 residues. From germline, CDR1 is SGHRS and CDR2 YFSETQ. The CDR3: CASSPGTSTDTQYF. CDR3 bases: TGCGCCAGCAGCCCCGGGACTAGCACAGATACGCAGTATTTT.

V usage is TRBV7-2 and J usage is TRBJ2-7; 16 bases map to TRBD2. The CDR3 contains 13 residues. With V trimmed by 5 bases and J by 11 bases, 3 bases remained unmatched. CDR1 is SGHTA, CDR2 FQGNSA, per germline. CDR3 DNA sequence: TGTGCCAGCAGCCCGGGGACTAGCGGGAGGGAGTACTTC. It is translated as CASSPGTSGREYF.

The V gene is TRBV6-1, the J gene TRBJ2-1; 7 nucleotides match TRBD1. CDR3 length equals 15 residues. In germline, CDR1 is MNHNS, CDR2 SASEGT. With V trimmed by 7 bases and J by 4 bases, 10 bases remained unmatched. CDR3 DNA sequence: TGTGCCAGCAAAAACTCCGGGACAGTTTACAATGAGCAGTTCTTC. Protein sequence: CASKNSGTVYNEQFF.

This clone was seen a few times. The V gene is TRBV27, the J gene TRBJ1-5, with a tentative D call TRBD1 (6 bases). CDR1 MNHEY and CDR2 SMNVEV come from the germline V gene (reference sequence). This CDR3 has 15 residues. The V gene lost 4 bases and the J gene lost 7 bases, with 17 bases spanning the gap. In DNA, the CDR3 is TGTGCCAGCAGTTGGACACAGGGTAATGGACAGCCCCAGCATTTT. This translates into CASSWTQGNGQPQHF.

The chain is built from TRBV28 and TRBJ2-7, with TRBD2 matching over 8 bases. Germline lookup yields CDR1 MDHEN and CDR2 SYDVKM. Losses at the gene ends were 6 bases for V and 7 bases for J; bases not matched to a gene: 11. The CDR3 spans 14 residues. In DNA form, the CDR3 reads TGTGCCAGCAGGACCGGGACTAGGACTGGGGAGCAGTACTTC. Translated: CASRTGTRTGEQYF. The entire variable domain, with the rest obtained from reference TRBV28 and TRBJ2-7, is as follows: DVKVTQSSRYLVKRTGEKVFLECVQDMDHENMFWYRQDPGLGLRLIYFSYDVKMKEKGDIPEGYSVSREKKERFSLILESASTNQTSMYLCASRTGTRTGEQYFGPGTRLTVT.